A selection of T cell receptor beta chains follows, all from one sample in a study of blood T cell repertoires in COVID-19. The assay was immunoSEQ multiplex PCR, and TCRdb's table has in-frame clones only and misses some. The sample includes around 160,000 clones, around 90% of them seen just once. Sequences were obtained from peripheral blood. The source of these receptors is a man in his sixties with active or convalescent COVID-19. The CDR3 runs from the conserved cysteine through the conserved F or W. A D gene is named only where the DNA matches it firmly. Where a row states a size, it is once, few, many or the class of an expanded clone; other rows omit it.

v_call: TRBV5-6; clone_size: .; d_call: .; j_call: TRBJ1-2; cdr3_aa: CASSPGLKDSNYGYTF; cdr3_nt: TGTGCCAGCAGCCCGGGTTTGAAGGACAGTAACTATGGCTACACCTTC
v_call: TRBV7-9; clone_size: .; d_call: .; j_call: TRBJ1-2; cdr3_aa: CASSVQGGRTDYGYTF; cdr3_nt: TGTGCCAGCAGCGTGCAAGGAGGGAGGACGGACTATGGCTACACCTTC
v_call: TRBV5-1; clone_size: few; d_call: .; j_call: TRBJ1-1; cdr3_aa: CASSLYRDTEAFF; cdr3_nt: TGCGCCAGCAGCCTCTACAGGGATACTGAAGCTTTCTTT
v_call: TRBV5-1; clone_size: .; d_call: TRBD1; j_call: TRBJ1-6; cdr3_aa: CASSLADQGAGSPLHF; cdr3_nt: TGCGCCAGCAGCTTGGCCGATCAGGGGGCTGGTTCACCCCTCCACTTT
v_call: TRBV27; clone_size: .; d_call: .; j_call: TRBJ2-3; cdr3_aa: CASSPLLDLLSTDTQYF; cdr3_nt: TGTGCCAGCAGTCCATTACTAGACCTCCTTAGCACAGATACGCAGTATTTT
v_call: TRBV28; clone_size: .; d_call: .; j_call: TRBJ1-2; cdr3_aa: CASSLSTANGYTF; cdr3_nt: TGTGCCAGCAGTTTATCAACAGCCAACGGCTACACCTTC
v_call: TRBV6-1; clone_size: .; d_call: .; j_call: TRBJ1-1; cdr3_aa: CASSEAWQGIAEAFF; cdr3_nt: TGTGCCAGCAGTGAAGCGTGGCAGGGGATCGCTGAAGCTTTCTTT
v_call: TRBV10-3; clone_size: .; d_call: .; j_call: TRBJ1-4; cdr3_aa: CAISESRGTNEKLFF; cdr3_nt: TGTGCCATCAGTGAGTCTAGGGGCACTAATGAAAAACTGTTTTTT
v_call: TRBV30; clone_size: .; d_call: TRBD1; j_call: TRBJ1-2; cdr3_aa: CAWSVRRTGDGYTF; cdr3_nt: TGTGCCTGGAGTGTACGTCGGACAGGTGATGGCTACACCTTC
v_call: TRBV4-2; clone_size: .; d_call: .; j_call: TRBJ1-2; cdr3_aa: CASSQGSVSGGYTF; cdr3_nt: TGTGCCAGCAGCCAAGGGTCAGTCTCAGGTGGCTACACCTTC
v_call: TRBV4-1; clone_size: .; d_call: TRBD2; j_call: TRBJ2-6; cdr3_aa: CASSQRTGLAKTSAGANVLTF; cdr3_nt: TGCGCCAGCAGCCAGCGCACAGGACTAGCAAAAACAAGTGCCGGGGCCAACGTCCTGACTTTC
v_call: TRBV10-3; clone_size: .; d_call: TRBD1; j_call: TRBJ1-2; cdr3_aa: CAISESAGGKNYGYTF; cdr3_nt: TGTGCCATCAGTGAGTCGGCAGGGGGTAAGAACTATGGCTACACCTTC
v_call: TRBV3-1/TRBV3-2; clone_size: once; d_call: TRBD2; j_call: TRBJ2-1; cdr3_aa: CASSHGGGGGYEQFF; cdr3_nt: TGTGCCAGCAGCCATGGCGGGGGAGGTGGTTATGAGCAGTTCTTC
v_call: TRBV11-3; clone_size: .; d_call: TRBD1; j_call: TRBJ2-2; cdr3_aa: CASSLDDRGPANTGELFF; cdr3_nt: TGTGCCAGCAGCTTAGATGACAGGGGGCCCGCGAACACCGGGGAGCTGTTTTTT
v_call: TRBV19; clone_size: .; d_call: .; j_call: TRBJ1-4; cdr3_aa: CASRNRAATNEKLFF; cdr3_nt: TGTGCCAGTAGGAACAGGGCCGCAACTAATGAAAAACTGTTTTTT
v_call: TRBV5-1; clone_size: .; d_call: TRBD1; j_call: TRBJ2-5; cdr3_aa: CASSLLLTGLIFQETQYF; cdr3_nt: TGCGCCAGCAGCCTATTACTGACAGGGCTGATTTTCCAAGAGACCCAGTACTTC
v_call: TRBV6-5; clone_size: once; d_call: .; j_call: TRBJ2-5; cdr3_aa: CASSYRQRLETQYF; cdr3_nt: TGTGCCAGCAGTTACCGACAGAGGTTAGAGACCCAGTACTTC
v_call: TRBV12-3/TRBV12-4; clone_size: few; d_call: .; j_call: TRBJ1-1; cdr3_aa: CASSDYLNTEAFF; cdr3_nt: TGTGCCAGCAGCGACTATTTGAACACTGAAGCTTTCTTT
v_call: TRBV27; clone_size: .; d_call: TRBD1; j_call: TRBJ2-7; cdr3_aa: CASSWRQGGYEQYF; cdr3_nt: TGTGCCAGCAGTTGGCGACAGGGGGGGTACGAGCAGTACTTC
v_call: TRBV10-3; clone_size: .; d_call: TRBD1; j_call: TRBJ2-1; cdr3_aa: CAIRTGGNEQFF; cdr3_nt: TGTGCCATCCGGACAGGGGGCAATGAGCAGTTCTTC
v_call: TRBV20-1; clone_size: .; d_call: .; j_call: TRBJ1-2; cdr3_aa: CSASFREPYGYTF; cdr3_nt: TGCAGTGCTAGTTTCAGGGAACCCTATGGCTACACCTTC
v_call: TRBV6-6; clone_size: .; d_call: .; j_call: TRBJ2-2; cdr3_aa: CASSPTETRVGELFF; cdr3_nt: TGTGCCAGCAGTCCGACAGAGACCAGGGTCGGGGAGCTGTTTTTT
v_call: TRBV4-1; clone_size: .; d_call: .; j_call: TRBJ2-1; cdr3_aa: CASSPRRSSADNEQFF; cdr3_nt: TGCGCCAGCAGCCCACGTCGGTCTAGCGCCGACAATGAGCAGTTCTTC
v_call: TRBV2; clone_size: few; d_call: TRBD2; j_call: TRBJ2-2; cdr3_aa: CASKLAGVWTGELFF; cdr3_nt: TGTGCCAGCAAGCTAGCGGGAGTCTGGACCGGGGAGCTGTTTTTT
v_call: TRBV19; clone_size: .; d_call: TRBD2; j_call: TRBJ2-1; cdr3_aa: CASSAPGLAGKAPFYNEQFF; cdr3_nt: TGTGCCAGTAGCGCCCCGGGACTAGCGGGTAAAGCCCCTTTCTACAATGAGCAGTTCTTC
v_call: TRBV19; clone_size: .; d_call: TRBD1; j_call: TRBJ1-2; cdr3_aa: CASTTAGTGRLYGYTF; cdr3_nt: TGTGCCAGTACAACAGCCGGGACAGGGCGACTTTATGGCTACACCTTC
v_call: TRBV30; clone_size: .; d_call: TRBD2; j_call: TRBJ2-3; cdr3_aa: CAWSVHLAGFTDTQYF; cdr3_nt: TGTGCCTGGAGTGTACACCTAGCGGGGTTCACAGATACGCAGTATTTT
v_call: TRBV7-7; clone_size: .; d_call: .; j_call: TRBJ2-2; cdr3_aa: CASSLTVQGTGELFF; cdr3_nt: TGTGCCAGCAGCTTGACAGTTCAGGGCACCGGGGAGCTGTTTTTT
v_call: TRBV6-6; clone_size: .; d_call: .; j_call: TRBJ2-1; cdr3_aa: CASSRIAGALYNEQFF; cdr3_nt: TGTGCCAGCAGTCGAATTGCGGGGGCCCTCTACAATGAGCAGTTCTTC
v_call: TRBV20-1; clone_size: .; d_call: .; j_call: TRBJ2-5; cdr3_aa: CSAEGLAPQYF; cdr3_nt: TGCAGTGCTGAGGGCCTAGCGCCCCAGTACTTC
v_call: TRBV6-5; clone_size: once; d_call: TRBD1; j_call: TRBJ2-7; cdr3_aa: CASNSRDRVYEQYF; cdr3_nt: TGTGCCAGCAACAGCCGGGACAGGGTTTACGAGCAGTACTTC
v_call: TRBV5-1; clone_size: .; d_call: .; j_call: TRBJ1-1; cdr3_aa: CASSFAGPTSGEAFF; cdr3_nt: TGCGCCAGCAGCTTTGCCGGACCAACCTCGGGGGAAGCTTTCTTT
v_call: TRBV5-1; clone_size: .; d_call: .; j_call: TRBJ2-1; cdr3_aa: CASSSSSYNEQFF; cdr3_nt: TGCGCCAGCAGCTCGAGCTCCTACAATGAGCAGTTCTTC
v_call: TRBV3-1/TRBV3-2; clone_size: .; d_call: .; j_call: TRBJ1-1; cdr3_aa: CASSQDWGVDEAFF; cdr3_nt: TGTGCCAGCAGCCAAGATTGGGGGGTTGATGAAGCTTTCTTT
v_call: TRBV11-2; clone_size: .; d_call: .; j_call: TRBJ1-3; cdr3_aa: CASTIIGHLNTIYF; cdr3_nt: TGTGCCAGCACCATAATAGGACATTTGAACACCATATATTTT
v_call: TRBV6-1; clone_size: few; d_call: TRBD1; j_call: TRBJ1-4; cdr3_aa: CASSENRGPSGKLFF; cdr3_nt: TGTGCCAGCAGTGAGAACAGGGGACCATCGGGAAAACTGTTTTTT
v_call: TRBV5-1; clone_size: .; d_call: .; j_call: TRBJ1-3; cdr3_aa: CASSRQDSGNTIYF; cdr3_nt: TGCGCCAGCAGCCGACAGGACTCTGGAAACACCATATATTTT
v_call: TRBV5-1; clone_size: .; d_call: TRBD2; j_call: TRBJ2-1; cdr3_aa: CASGIAGSSYNEQFF; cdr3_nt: TGCGCCAGCGGAATAGCGGGAAGCTCCTACAATGAGCAGTTCTTC
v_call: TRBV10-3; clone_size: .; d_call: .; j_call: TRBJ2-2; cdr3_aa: CAISGQGGTGELFF; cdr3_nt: TGTGCCATCAGTGGGCAGGGGGGCACCGGGGAGCTGTTTTTT
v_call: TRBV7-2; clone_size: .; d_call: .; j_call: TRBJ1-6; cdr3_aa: CASSSLGNSPLHF; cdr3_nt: TGTGCCAGCAGCTCGCTGGGCAATTCACCCCTCCACTTT
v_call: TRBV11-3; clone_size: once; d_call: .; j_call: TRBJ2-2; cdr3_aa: CASSPYDTGELFF; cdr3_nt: TGTGCCAGCAGCCCCTACGACACCGGGGAGCTGTTTTTT
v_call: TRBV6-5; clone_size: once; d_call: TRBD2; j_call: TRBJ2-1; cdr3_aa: CASRLSGGMANEQFF; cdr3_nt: TGTGCCAGCAGGCTGAGCGGGGGGATGGCCAATGAGCAGTTCTTC
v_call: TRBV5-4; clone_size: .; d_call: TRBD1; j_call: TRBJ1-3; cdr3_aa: CASSRPGGEGNTIYF; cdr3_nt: TGTGCCAGCAGCCGACCAGGGGGCGAAGGAAACACCATATATTTT
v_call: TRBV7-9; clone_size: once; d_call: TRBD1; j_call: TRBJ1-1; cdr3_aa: CASSHSGQGAEAFF; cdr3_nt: TGTGCCAGCAGCCATTCCGGACAGGGGGCTGAAGCTTTCTTT
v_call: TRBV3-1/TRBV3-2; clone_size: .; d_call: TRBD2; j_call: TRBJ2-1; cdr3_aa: CASSRSGSSYNEQFF; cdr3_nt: TGTGCCAGCAGTCGTAGCGGGAGCTCCTACAATGAGCAGTTCTTC
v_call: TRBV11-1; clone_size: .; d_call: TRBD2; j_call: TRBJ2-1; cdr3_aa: CASSPPTSGGGNEQFF; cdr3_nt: TGTGCCAGCAGCCCGCCGACTAGCGGGGGAGGGAATGAGCAGTTCTTC
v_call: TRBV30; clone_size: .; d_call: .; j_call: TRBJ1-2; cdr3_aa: CAWSVVTEKLANYGYTF; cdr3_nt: TGTGCCTGGAGTGTTGTGACAGAAAAATTAGCTAACTATGGCTACACCTTC
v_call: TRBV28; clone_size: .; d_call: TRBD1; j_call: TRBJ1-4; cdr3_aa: CASSLTGEGNEKLFF; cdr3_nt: TGTGCCAGCAGCCTAACAGGGGAAGGAAATGAAAAACTGTTTTTT
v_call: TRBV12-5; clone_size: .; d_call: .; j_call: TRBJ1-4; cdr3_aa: CASGSPGQPLRATNEKLFF; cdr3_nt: TGTGCTAGTGGTTCCCCGGGACAACCTCTGAGGGCAACTAATGAAAAACTGTTTTTT
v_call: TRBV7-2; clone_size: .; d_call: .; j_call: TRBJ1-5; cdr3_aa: CASSSYNQPQHF; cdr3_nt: TGTGCCAGCAGCTCCTACAATCAGCCCCAGCATTTT